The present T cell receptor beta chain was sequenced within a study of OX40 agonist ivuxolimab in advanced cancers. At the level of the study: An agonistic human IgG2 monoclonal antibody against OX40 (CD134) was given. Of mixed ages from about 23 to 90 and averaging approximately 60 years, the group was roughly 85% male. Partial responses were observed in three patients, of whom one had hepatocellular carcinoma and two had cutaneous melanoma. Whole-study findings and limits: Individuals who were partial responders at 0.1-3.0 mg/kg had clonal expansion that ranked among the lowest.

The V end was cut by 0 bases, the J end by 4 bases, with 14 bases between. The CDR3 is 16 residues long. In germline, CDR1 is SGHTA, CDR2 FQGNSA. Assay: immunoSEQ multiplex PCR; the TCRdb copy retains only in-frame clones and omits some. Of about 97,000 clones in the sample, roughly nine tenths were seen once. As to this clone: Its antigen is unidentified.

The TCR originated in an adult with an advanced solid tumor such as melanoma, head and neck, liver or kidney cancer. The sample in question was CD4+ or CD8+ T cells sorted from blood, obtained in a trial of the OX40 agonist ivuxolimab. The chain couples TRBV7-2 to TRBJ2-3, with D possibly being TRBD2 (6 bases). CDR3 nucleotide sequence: TGTGCCAGCAGCTTAGCGGAGAAGGGGACTGCAGATACGCAGTATTTT. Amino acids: CASSLAEKGTADTQYF.